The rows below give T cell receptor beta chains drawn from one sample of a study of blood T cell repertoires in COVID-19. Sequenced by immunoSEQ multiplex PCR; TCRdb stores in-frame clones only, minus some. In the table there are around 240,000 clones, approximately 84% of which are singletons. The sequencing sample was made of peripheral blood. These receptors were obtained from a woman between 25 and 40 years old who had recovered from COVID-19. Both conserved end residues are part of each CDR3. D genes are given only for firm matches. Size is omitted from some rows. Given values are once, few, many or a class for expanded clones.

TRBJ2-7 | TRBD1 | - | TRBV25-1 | CASSAGTAYEQYF | TGTGCCAGCAGTGCCGGGACAGCCTACGAGCAGTACTTC
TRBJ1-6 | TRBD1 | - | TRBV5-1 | CASSLVGQGGSPLHF | TGCGCCAGCAGCTTGGTAGGACAGGGTGGTTCACCCCTCCACTTT
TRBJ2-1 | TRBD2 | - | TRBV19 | CASSGRRGGAPNEQFF | TGTGCCAGTAGTGGGAGACGGGGAGGGGCGCCTAATGAGCAGTTCTTC
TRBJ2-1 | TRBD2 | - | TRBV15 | CATRLAGGVEQFF | TGTGCCACCAGACTAGCGGGGGGGGTTGAGCAGTTCTTC
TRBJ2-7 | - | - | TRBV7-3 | CASSLNPGYEQYF | TGTGCCAGCAGCTTAAATCCAGGCTACGAGCAGTACTTC
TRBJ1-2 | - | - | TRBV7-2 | CASSLEQGNYGYTF | TGTGCCAGCAGCTTGGAACAGGGAAACTATGGCTACACCTTC
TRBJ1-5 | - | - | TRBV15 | CATSRDPYQPQHF | TGTGCCACCAGCAGAGATCCTTATCAGCCCCAGCATTTT
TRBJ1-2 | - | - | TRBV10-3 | CAISVQSPNYGYTF | TGTGCCATCAGTGTCCAGTCTCCTAACTATGGCTACACCTTC
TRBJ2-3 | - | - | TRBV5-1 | CASSLGGLAGTDTQYF | TGCGCCAGCAGCTTGGGCGGGTTAGCTGGGACAGATACGCAGTATTTT
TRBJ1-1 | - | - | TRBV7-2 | CASSLVGRLQGNTEAFF | TGTGCCAGCAGCTTAGTGGGCCGTCTGCAGGGGAACACTGAAGCTTTCTTT
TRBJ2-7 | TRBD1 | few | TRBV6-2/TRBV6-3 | CASSYATGAYEQYF | TGTGCCAGCAGTTACGCGACAGGGGCCTACGAGCAGTACTTC
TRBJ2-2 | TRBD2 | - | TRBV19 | CASSIGNLAGVTTGELFF | TGTGCCAGTAGTATAGGAAACCTAGCGGGGGTTACCACCGGGGAGCTGTTTTTT
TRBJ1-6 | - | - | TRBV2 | CASIPTGTFNSPLHF | TGTGCCAGCATTCCTACCGGGACTTTTAATTCACCCCTCCACTTT
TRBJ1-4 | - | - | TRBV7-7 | CASSPSFGRDEKLFF | TGTGCCAGCAGCCCCAGTTTTGGCCGTGATGAAAAACTGTTTTTT
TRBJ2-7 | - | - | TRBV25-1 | CASSDPGAVQYF | TGTGCCAGCAGTGACCCGGGAGCGGTGCAGTACTTC
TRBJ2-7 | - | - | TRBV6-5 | CASRTDSPGSYEQYF | TGTGCCAGCAGAACAGACAGTCCCGGCTCCTACGAGCAGTACTTC
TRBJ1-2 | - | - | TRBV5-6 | CASSFGNYGYTF | TGTGCCAGCAGCTTCGGGAACTATGGCTACACCTTC
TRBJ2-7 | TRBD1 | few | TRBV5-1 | CASSLETGSYEQYF | TGCGCCAGCAGCTTGGAGACAGGGTCGTACGAGCAGTACTTC
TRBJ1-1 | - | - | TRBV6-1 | CASSERRRGRTEAFF | TGTGCCAGCAGTGAACGACGCAGGGGTCGGACTGAAGCTTTCTTT
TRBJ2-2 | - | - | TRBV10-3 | CAIGGTASGELFF | TGTGCCATCGGGGGGACAGCATCCGGGGAGCTGTTTTTT
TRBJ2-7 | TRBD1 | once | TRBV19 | CASASRDSYYEQYF | TGTGCCAGTGCGAGCCGGGACAGTTACTACGAGCAGTACTTC
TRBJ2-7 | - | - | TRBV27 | CASSPSTVLGIYEQYF | TGTGCCAGCAGTCCGTCGACAGTTCTGGGGATCTACGAGCAGTACTTC
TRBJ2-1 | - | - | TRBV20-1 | CSARIGFEQFF | TGCAGTGCTCGGATCGGGTTTGAGCAGTTCTTC
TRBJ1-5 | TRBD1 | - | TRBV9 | CASSATGGANQPQHF | TGTGCCAGCAGCGCCACAGGGGGCGCCAATCAGCCCCAGCATTTT
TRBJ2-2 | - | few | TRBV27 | CASRKTGNTGELFF | TGTGCCAGCAGAAAGACAGGGAACACCGGGGAGCTGTTTTTT
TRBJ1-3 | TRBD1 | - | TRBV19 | CASIQTGGVGNTIYF | TGTGCCAGTATCCAGACAGGGGGCGTTGGAAACACCATATATTTT
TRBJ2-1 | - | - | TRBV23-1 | CASSQSGATSYNEQFF | TGCGCCAGCAGTCAATCTGGGGCCACCTCCTACAATGAGCAGTTCTTC
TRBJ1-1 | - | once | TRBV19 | CASSMRHQNTEAFF | TGTGCCAGTAGTATGAGGCACCAGAACACTGAAGCTTTCTTT
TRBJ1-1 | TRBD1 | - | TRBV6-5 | CASSRGTGRGEAFF | TGTGCCAGCAGTCGAGGGACAGGGAGGGGTGAAGCTTTCTTT
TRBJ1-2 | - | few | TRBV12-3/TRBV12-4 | CASRHYGYTF | TGTGCCAGCAGACATTATGGCTACACCTTC
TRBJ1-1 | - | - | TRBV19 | CASSTARGLPRNTEAFF | TGTGCCAGTAGTACCGCCCGGGGGTTACCTAGGAACACTGAAGCTTTCTTT